This T cell receptor (beta chain) was retrieved from a study of blood T cell repertoires in COVID-19 (dated by TCRdb to 2020 to 2022). Some background on the complete study: Collaborator samples came from the United States, Italy and Spain and covered acute and convalescent phases of COVID-19. The prospective study material was composed of cDNA or gDNA derived from T cells, B-cell-depleted T cells, or PBMCs. Subjects who had been exposed to COVID-19, were actively infected with it, or had recovered from it provided the deeply sampled blood TCRbeta repertoires that made up the dataset. The repertoires were released in a freely available public database intended as a resource for research on the immune response to SARS-CoV-2. The samples were drawn from the first 160 participants of the ongoing ImmuneRACE study and from 1,254 subjects provided by 6 global collaborators. Sample metadata almost always included a de-identified subject ID, COVID-19 status, age in years and sex. HLA class I and class II types, where available, came from metadata supplied by the sample provider rather than from assay-based typing. Broader findings and caveats from the paper: The amount of clinical and demographic metadata varied by source and participant and was provided uncurated.

Points on this clone: Its antigen is still unknown. The input lacks base qualities; no much larger clone sits a single base away.

The CDR3, cysteine through phenylalanine, is 14 amino acids long. The retained sequence is limited to the CDR3, 42 bases, with the frame set at the first base. Sequences LNHDA (CDR1) and SQIVND (CDR2) are obtained from the germline V gene (reference sequence). V is clipped by 5 bases and J by 1 base, and the sequence between their germline boundaries is 11 bases long. Each collaborating institution followed its own protocols to collect whole blood in K2EDTA tubes. For TCRbeta analysis, collaborators shipped samples in one of three forms: frozen whole blood, isolated PBMCs, or DNA extracted from either of those sample types. TCRbeta CDR3 regions were amplified from genomic DNA using the immunoSEQ Assay, a bias-controlled multiplex PCR. Per the source publication's procedure: The number of nucleated cells in each sample was estimated from the amplification of reference gene primers within the assay. To quantify the absolute abundance of each unique TCRbeta CDR3 rearrangement, sequence reads were collapsed and filtered. For each sample, productive Simpson clonality was calculated by taking the square root of Simpson's diversity index across productive rearrangements. Drawn from immuneACCESS, this table holds only the in-frame rearrangements with V and J called that TCRdb kept. Clones are partly lost; checked studies trace under half to an unresolved V gene and leave the rest unexplained. Clone size and V and J calls were adopted from that table, with D and trimming inferred from the DNA. Here the sample has about 140,000 clones; roughly 76% occur a single time. The ten largest account for roughly 9% of the sample.

This TCR was sampled from a woman aged 45-59 years with active or convalescent COVID-19. The V gene is TRBV19 and the J gene is TRBJ1-1; no confident D gene assignment can be made. What was sequenced was peripheral blood. The encoded CDR3 is CASSSRYANTEAFF. The DNA sequence is as follows: TGTGCCAGTAGTTCTAGGTACGCGAACACTGAAGCTTTCTTT. Reference TRBV19 and TRBJ1-1 proteins supply the regions before and after the CDR3; the full variable domain is: DGGITQSPKYLFRKEGQNVTLSCEQNLNHDAMYWYRQDPGQGLRLIYYSQIVNDFQKGDIAEGYSVSREKKESFPLTVTSAQKNPTAFYLCASSSRYANTEAFFGQGTRLTVV.